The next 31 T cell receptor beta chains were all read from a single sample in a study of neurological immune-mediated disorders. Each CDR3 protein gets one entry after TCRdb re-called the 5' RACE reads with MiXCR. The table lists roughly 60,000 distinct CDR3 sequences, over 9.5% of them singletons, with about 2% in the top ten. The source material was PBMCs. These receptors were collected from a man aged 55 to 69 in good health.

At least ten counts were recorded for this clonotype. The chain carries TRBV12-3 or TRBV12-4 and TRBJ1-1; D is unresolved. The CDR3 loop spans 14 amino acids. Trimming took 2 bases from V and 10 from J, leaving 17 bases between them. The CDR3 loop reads CASSLNPASKGAFF. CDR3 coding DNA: TGTGCCAGCAGTTTAAATCCAGCTTCGAAAGGAGCTTTCTTT.

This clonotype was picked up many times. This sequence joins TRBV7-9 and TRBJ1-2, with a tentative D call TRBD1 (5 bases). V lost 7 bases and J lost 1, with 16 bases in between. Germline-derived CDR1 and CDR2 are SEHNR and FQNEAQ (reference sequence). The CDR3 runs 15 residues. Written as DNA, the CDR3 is TGTGCCAGCACCCAAGGGGCGGCACTTAACTATGGCTACACCTTC. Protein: CASTQGAALNYGYTF. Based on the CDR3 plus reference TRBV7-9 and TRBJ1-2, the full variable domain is DTGVSQNPRHKITKRGQNVTFRCDPISEHNRLYWYRQTLGQGPEFLTYFQNEAQLEKSRLLSDRFSAERPKGSFSTLEIQRTEQGDSAMYLCASTQGAALNYGYTFGSGTRLTVV.

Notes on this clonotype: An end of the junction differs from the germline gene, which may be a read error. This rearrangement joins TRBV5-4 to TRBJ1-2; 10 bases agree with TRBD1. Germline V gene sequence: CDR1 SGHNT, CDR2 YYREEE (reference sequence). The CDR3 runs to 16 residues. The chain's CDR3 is CANSLPRQGASGGYTF. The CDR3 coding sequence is TGTGCCAACAGCTTGCCGCGACAGGGGGCCTCAGGCGGCTACACCTTC. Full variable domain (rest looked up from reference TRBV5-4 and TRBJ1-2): ETGVTQSPTHLIKTRGQQVTLRCSSQSGHNTVSWYQQALGQGPQFIFQYYREEENGRGNFPPRFSGLQFPNYSSELNVNALELDDSALYLCANSLPRQGASGGYTFGSGTRLTVV.

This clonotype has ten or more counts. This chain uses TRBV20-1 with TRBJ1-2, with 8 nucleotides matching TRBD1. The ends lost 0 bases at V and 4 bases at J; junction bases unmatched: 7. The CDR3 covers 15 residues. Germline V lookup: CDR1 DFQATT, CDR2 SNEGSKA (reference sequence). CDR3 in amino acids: CSARDRTGLSYGYTF. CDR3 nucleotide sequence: TGCAGTGCTAGAGACCGGACAGGGTTGAGCTATGGCTACACCTTC.

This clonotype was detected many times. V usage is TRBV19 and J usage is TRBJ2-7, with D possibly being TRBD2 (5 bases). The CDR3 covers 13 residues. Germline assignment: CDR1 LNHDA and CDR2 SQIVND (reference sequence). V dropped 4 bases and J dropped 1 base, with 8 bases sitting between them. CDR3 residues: CASSRSGSYEQYF. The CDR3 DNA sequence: TGTGCCAGTAGTAGAAGCGGTTCCTACGAGCAGTACTTC.

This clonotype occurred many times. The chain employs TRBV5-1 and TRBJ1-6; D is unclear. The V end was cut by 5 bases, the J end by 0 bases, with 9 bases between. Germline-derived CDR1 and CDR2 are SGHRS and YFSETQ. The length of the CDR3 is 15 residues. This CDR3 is CASRPQSSYNSPLHF. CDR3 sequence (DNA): TGCGCCAGCAGACCACAGAGCTCCTATAATTCACCCCTCCACTTT.

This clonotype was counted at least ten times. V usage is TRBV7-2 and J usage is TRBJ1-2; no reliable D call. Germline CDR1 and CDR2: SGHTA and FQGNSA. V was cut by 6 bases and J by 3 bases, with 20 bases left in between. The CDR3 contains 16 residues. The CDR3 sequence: CASSFSPVGSDYGYTF. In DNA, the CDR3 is TGTGCCAGCAGTTTTTCCCCGGTTGGGTCGGACTATGGCTACACCTTC.

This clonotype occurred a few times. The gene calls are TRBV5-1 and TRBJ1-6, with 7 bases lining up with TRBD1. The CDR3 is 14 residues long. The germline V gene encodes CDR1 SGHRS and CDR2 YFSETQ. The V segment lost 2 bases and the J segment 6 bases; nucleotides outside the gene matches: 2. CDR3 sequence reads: CASSFRDSNSPLHF. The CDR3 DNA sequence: TGCGCCAGCAGCTTCCGGGACAGTAATTCACCCCTCCACTTT.

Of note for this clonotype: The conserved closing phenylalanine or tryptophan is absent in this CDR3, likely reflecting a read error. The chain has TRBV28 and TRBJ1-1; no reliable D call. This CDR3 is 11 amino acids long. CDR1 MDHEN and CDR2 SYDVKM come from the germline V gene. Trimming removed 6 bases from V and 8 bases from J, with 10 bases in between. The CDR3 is CASSAAWEAFS. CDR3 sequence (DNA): TGTGCCAGCAGCGCCGCGTGGGAAGCTTTCTCT.

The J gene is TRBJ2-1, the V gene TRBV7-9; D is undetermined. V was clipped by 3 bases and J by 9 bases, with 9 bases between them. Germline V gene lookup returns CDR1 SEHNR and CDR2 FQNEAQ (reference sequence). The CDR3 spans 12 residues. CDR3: CASSLESGEQFF. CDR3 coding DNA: TGTGCCAGCAGCTTGGAGTCGGGTGAGCAGTTCTTC.

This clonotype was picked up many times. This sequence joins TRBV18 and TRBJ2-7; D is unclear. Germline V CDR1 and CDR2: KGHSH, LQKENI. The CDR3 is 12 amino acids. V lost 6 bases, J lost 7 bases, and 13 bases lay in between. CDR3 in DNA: TGTGCCAGCTCTTCCCCGGGTGGAGAGCAGTACTTC. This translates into CASSSPGGEQYF.

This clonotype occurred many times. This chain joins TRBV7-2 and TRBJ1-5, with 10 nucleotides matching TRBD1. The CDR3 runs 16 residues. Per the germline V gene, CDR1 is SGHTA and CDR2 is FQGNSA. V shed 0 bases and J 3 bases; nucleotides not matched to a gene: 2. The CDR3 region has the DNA TGTGCCAGCAGCTTAGCCGGGACAGGGGTCAATCAGCCCCAGCATTTT. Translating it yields CASSLAGTGVNQPQHF.

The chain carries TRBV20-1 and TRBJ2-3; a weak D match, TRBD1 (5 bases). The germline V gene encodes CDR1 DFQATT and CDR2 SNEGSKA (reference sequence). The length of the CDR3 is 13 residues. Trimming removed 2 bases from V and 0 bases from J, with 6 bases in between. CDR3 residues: CSARRGSTDTQYF. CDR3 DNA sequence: TGCAGTGCTAGAAGGGGCAGCACAGATACGCAGTATTTT.

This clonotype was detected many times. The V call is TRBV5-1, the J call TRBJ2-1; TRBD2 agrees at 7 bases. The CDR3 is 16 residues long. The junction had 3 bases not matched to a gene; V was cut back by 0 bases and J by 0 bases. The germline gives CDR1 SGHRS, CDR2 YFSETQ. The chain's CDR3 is CASSLGAGLSYNEQFF. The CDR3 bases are TGCGCCAGCAGCTTGGGAGCGGGGCTCTCCTACAATGAGCAGTTCTTC. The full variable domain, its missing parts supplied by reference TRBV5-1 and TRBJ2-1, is KAGVTQTPRYLIKTRGQQVTLSCSPISGHRSVSWYQQTPGQGLQFLFEYFSETQRNKGNFPGRFSGRQFSNSRSEMNVSTLELGDSALYLCASSLGAGLSYNEQFFGPGTRLTVL.

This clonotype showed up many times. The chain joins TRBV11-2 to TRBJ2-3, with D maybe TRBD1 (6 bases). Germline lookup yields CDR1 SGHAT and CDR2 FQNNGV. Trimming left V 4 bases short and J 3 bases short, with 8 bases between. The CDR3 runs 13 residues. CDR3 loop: CASSSDRTDTQYF. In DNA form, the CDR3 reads TGTGCCAGCAGCTCAGACAGGACAGATACGCAGTATTTT.

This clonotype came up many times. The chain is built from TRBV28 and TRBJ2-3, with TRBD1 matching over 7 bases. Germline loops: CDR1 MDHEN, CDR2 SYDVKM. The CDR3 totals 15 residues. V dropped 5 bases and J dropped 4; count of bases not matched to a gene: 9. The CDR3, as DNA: TGTGCCAGCAGTCTCCGGGACAGAACCCCAGATACGCAGTATTTT. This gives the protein CASSLRDRTPDTQYF. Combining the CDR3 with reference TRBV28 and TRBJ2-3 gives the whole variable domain DVKVTQSSRYLVKRTGEKVFLECVQDMDHENMFWYRQDPGLGLRLIYFSYDVKMKEKGDIPEGYSVSREKKERFSLILESASTNQTSMYLCASSLRDRTPDTQYFGPGTRLTVL.

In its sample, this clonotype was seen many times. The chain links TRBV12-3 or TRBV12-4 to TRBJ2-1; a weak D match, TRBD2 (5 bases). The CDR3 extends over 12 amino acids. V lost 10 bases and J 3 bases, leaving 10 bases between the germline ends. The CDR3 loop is CANPGDYNEQFF. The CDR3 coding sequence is TGTGCCAACCCCGGGGACTACAATGAGCAGTTCTTC.

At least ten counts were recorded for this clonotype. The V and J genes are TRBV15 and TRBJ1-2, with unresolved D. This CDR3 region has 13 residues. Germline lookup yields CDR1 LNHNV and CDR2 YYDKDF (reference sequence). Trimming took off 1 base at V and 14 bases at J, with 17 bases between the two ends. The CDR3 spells CATSRGPDRFLTF. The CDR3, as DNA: TGTGCCACCAGCAGAGGACCGGACCGATTCTTGACCTTC.

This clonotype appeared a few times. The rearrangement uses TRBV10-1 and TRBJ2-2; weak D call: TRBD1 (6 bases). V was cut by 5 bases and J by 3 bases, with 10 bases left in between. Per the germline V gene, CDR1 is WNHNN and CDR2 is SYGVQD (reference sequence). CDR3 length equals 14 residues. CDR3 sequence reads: CASSTGSDTGELFF. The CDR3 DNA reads TGCGCCAGCAGTACAGGGTCAGACACCGGGGAGCTGTTTTTT.

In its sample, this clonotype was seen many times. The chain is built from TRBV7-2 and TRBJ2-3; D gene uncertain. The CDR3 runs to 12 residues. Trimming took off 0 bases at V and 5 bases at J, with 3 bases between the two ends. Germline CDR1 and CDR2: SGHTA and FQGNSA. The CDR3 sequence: CASSLALDTQYF. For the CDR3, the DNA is TGTGCCAGCAGCTTAGCTCTAGATACGCAGTATTTT.

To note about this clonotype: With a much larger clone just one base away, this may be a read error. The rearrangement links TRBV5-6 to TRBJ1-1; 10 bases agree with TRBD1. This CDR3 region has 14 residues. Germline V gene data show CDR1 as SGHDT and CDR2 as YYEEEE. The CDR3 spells CARSLGTGDTEAFF. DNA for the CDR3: TGTGCCAGAAGCTTGGGGACAGGGGACACTGAAGCTTTCTTT.

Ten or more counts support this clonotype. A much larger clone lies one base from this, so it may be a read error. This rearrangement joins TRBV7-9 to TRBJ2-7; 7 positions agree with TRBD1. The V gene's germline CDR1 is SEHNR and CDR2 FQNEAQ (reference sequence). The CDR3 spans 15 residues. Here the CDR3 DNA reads TGTGCCAGCGGCTTAGACGGGACAGCAACCTACGAGCAGTACTTC. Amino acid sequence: CASGLDGTATYEQYF. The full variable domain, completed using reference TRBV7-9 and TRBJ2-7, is DTGVSQNPRHKITKRGQNVTFRCDPISEHNRLYWYRQTLGQGPEFLTYFQNEAQLEKSRLLSDRFSAERPKGSFSTLEIQRTEQGDSAMYLCASGLDGTATYEQYFGPGTRLTVT.

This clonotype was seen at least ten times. The CDR3 DNA is TGTGCCAGCTCCCCTGGAATTAGCAATCAGCCCCAGCATTTT. Protein: CASSPGISNQPQHF. This sequence joins TRBV18 and TRBJ1-5; no firm D call. The CDR3 covers 14 residues. Germline V CDR1 and CDR2: KGHSH, LQKENI. Trimming took off 6 bases at V and 0 bases at J, with 9 bases between the two ends.

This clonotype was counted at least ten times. The DNA of the CDR3 is TGCGCCAGCAGCCCTGGGACCACCCGCACAGATACGCAGTATTTT. Residues: CASSPGTTRTDTQYF. This chain joins TRBV5-1 and TRBJ2-3; D may be TRBD1 or TRBD2 (5 bases each). Looked up from germline, CDR1 is SGHRS and CDR2 is YFSETQ. This CDR3 has 15 residues. V lost 4 bases to trimming and J lost 1 base, with 13 bases between them.

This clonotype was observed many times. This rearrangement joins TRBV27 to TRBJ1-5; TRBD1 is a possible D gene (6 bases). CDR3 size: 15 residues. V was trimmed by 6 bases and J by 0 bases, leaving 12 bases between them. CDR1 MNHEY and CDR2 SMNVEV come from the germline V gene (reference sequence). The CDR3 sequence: CASSRTVYSNQPQHF. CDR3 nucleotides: TGTGCCAGCAGCCGGACAGTTTATAGCAATCAGCCCCAGCATTTT.

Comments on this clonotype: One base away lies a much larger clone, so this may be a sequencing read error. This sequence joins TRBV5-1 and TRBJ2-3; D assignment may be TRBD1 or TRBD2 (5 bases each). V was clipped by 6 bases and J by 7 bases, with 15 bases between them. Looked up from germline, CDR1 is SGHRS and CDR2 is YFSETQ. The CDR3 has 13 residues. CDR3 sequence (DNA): TGCGCCAGCACAGCAACAGGAGGACATACGCAGTATTTT. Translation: CASTATGGHTQYF.

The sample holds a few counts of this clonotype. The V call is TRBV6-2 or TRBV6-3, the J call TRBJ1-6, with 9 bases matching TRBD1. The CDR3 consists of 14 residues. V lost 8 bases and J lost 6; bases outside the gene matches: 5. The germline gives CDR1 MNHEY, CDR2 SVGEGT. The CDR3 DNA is TGTGCCAGCGGCAAGACAGGGGGTAATTCACCCCTCCACTTT. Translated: CASGKTGGNSPLHF.

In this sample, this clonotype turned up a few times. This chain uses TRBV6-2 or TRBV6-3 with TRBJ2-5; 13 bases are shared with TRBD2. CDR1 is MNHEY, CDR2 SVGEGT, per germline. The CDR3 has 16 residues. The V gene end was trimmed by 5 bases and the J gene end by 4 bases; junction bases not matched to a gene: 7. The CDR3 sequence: CASSLGTSGIRETQYF. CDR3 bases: TGTGCCAGCAGTCTTGGGACTAGCGGGATTCGAGAGACCCAGTACTTC.

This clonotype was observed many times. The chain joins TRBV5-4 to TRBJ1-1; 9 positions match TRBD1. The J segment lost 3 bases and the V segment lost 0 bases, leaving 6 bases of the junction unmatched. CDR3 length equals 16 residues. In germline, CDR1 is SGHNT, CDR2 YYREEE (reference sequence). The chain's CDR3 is CASSLDFGTGHTEAFF. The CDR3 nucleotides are TGTGCCAGCAGCTTGGATTTCGGGACAGGGCACACTGAAGCTTTCTTT. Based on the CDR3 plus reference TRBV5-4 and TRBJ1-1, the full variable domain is ETGVTQSPTHLIKTRGQQVTLRCSSQSGHNTVSWYQQALGQGPQFIFQYYREEENGRGNFPPRFSGLQFPNYSSELNVNALELDDSALYLCASSLDFGTGHTEAFFGQGTRLTVV.

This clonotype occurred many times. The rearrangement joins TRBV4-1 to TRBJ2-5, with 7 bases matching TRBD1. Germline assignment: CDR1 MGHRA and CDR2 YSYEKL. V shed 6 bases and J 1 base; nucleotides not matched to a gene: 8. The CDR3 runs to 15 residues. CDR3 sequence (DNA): TGCGCCAGCAGTTTACAGGGGATAACCCAAGAGACCCAGTACTTC. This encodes CASSLQGITQETQYF.

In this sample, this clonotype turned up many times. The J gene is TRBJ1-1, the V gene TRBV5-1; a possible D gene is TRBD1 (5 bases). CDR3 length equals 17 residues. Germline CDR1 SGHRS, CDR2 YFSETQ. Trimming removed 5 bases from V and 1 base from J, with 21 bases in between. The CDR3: CASRDPLRQSPNTEAFF. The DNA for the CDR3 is TGCGCCAGCAGGGACCCCCTTCGACAGAGCCCGAACACTGAAGCTTTCTTT.